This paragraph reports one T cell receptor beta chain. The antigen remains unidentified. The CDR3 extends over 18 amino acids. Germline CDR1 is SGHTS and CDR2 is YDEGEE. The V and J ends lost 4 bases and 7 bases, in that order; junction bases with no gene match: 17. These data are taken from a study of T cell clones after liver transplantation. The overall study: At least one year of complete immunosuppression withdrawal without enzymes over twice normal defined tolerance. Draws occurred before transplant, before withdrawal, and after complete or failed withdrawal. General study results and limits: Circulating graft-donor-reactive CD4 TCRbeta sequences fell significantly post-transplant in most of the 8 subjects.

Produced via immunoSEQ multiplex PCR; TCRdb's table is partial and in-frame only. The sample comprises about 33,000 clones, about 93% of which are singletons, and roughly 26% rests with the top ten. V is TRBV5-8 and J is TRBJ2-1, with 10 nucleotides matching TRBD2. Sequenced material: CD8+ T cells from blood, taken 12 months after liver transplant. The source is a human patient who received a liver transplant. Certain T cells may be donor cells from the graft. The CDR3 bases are TGTGCCAGCAGCCCCCGGGTGGGGAGCGGGAGGGCCGGGAATGAGCAGTTCTTC. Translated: CASSPRVGSGRAGNEQFF.